This T cell receptor beta chain was retrieved from a study of CD8 T cell repertoires and influenza (dated by TCRdb to about 2017). About the full investigation: Several healthy influenza A-immune young adults aged 18 to 29 and two middle-aged donors were included in the cohort. The study profiled the M1-restricted CD8 T cell repertoire of several healthy donors by next-generation sequencing of both TCRalpha and TCRbeta chains. The paper's findings and limits, for the study overall: In every donor, the M1-specific TCRbeta repertoire was dominated by TRBV19, which accounted for about 57.1% to 90% of sequences. On average, each donor had 432 unique M1-specific TCRbeta clonotypes (range about 130-975), which suggests that earlier methods underestimated repertoire diversity. Only about half of M1-specific TCRs carried the canonical 11-mer xRSx CDR3beta motif, whereas a 10-mer xGxY motif accounted for around 10%. The use of cDNA templates could bias sequence abundance through expression, reverse transcription or PCR, although the numbers of unique clonotypes would not be affected. Although in vitro expansion could skew the repertoire, a comparison of 18 TRBV families before and after expansion found no significant skewing.

The RNeasy Mini kit was used to extract total RNA, and the SuperScript VILO kit was used to synthesize cDNA from roughly 100-300 ng RNA. CDR3 regions were amplified using multiplexed V- and J-gene primers, which had been designed to reduce differential amplification bias. CDR3 amplification and high-throughput sequencing of TCRalpha and TCRbeta were performed on the immunoSEQ platform. The source study handled its data this way. Sequencing data were analyzed with immunoSEQ Analyzer 2.0, including V gene frequency, CDR3 length and V/J pairing. Repertoire analyses kept only productive rearrangements that lacked stop codons. Shannon and Simpson diversity indices were used to measure clonotype diversity in each donor. IMGT conventions were followed for defining CDR3, and WebLogo sequence logos were used to visualize conserved CDR3 motifs. To limit the effect of sequence-frequency bias, gene-usage abundance was additionally recomputed from unique clonotype counts. The table was pulled from immuneACCESS by TCRdb, which kept in-frame rearrangements only. Such tables lose some clones; where checked, under half of the loss comes from unresolved V genes, and the rest has no known cause. V and J calls and clone size are given by that table; D and trimming were obtained from the DNA. This sample has fewer than 200 clones in its table, and 24% of those were observed once. The ten biggest clones cover around 38% of the sample.

For around three weeks, CD8 T cells were restimulated once a week with irradiated TAP-deficient T2 cells pulsed with peptide (around 0.9 uM). Prior influenza exposure was inferred from donor age and from positive M1 tetramer staining, which was observed in every donor. Cultures were fed every 3 to 4 days with AIM-V medium containing human serum, MLA-144 supernatant and recombinant IL-2. Peripheral blood mononuclear cells were obtained from fresh blood samples by Ficoll Paque Plus density separation. CD8 T cells were enriched from PBMCs by positive selection with human CD8 MicroBeads. M1 dextramer-positive CD8 T cells were FACS-sorted from the expanded cultures and lysed for RNA isolation. This clone is classified as medium-sized (0.01 to 0.1%). At one end, the junction sequence differs from germline, possibly due to a read error. The CDR3 spans 13 residues, from the cysteine through the phenylalanine. The retained sequence is limited to the CDR3, 39 bases, with the frame set at the first base. The germline V gene (reference sequence) provides CDR1 LNHDA and CDR2 SQIVND.

The V gene is TRBV19 and the J gene is TRBJ2-1, with the D gene call left open. The TCR was taken from a person between 18 and 30 years old in good health. The sequencing input was M1 dextramer-binding CD8+ T cells from cultured PBMCs. The sample's cell subset or site label, in plain terms: CD8 T cells sorted as dextramer-positive for the influenza matrix M1 58-66 peptide. The CDR3 protein sequence reads: CASSIRSYIEQFF. The sequence in DNA is TGTGCCAGTAGTATCCGCTCTTACATTGAGCAGTTCTTC.